This entry concerns a single T cell receptor beta chain. The target antigen is unknown. Likely shared infections and vaccines: all three twin pairs were reared together. The CDR3 is 12 amino acids. Trimming shortened V by 5 bases and J by 5 bases, and 7 bases separated the two germline ends. Germline CDR1 is SEHNR and CDR2 is FQNEAQ (reference sequence). The record originates from a study of identical twins' blood T cells. Whole-study results and caveats: Abundant TCRbeta CDR3s overlapped more between twins than with unrelated donors.

TCR cDNA libraries were made from RNA using a previously described, modified protocol. TCRdb reprocessed the 5' RACE reads with MiXCR, giving one entry per CDR3 protein. The table records 350,000 to 400,000 distinct CDR3 sequences, roughly 31% of them present only once. Sequenced: PBMCs. The origin of this receptor is a woman between 18 and 55 years old in good health. This chain links TRBV7-9 with TRBJ1-3, with no clear D. CDR3 bases: TGTGCCAGCAGCCCCTCCCGAAACACCATATATTTT. Residues: CASSPSRNTIYF.